This is a list of T cell receptor beta chains from one sample in a study of identical twins. TCRdb recomputed calls from the 5' RACE reads with MiXCR, one row per CDR3 protein. This table has about 100,000 distinct CDR3 sequences, 5.9% appearing once. What was sequenced was memory T cells sorted from blood. These receptors all stem from a woman aged 50 to 60 in good health. The CDR3 runs from the conserved cysteine through the conserved F or W. The order of the fields is D gene, V gene, J gene, clone size, CDR3 protein, CDR3 DNA. D genes are given only for firm matches. Size values are once, few and many counts, or a class for expanded clones, and some rows have none.

D gene: -; V gene: TRBV12-3/TRBV12-4; J gene: TRBJ1-1; clone size: many; CDR3 protein: CASSTQLGSKAFF; CDR3 DNA: TGTGCCAGCAGTACGCAACTAGGGAGCAAAGCTTTCTTT
D gene: -; V gene: TRBV11-2; J gene: TRBJ2-2; clone size: -; CDR3 protein: CASSLAGGTGELFF; CDR3 DNA: TGTGCCAGCAGCTTAGCCGGGGGCACCGGGGAGCTGTTTTTT
D gene: -; V gene: TRBV19; J gene: TRBJ2-2; clone size: many; CDR3 protein: CASQESGESGGELFF; CDR3 DNA: TGTGCCAGTCAGGAGTCGGGAGAGTCGGGCGGGGAGCTGTTTTTT
D gene: -; V gene: TRBV18; J gene: TRBJ2-5; clone size: many; CDR3 protein: CASSPDGQLRKTQYF; CDR3 DNA: TGTGCCAGCTCACCAGACGGACAGCTCAGGAAGACCCAGTACTTC
D gene: -; V gene: TRBV29-1; J gene: TRBJ2-5; clone size: many; CDR3 protein: CSVDHGFQETQYF; CDR3 DNA: TGCAGCGTTGACCACGGGTTCCAAGAGACCCAGTACTTC
D gene: -; V gene: TRBV5-1; J gene: TRBJ2-3; clone size: many; CDR3 protein: CASSLSLIGSSTDTQYF; CDR3 DNA: TGCGCCAGCAGCTTGTCACTCATCGGTTCAAGCACAGATACGCAGTATTTT
D gene: -; V gene: TRBV20-1; J gene: TRBJ2-5; clone size: many; CDR3 protein: CSASARFQETQYF; CDR3 DNA: TGCAGTGCTAGTGCGAGGTTCCAAGAGACCCAGTACTTC
D gene: -; V gene: TRBV15; J gene: TRBJ2-7; clone size: many; CDR3 protein: CATSRDRSGAYEQYF; CDR3 DNA: TGTGCCACCAGCAGAGATCGGTCCGGAGCCTACGAGCAGTACTTC
D gene: -; V gene: TRBV29-1; J gene: TRBJ2-6; clone size: -; CDR3 protein: CSVPVLQPSGANVLTF; CDR3 DNA: TGCAGCGTTCCTGTGCTTCAGCCCTCTGGGGCCAACGTCCTGACTTTC
D gene: -; V gene: TRBV29-1; J gene: TRBJ2-3; clone size: many; CDR3 protein: CSVTGTSTDTQYF; CDR3 DNA: TGCAGCGTAACAGGGACTAGCACAGATACGCAGTATTTT
D gene: TRBD2; V gene: TRBV7-2; J gene: TRBJ2-1; clone size: many; CDR3 protein: CASGRSGSRNEQFF; CDR3 DNA: TGTGCCAGCGGAAGGAGCGGGAGTCGCAATGAGCAGTTCTTC
D gene: -; V gene: TRBV11-3; J gene: TRBJ2-5; clone size: few; CDR3 protein: CASSARVGVGETQYF; CDR3 DNA: TGTGCCAGCAGCGCCCGGGTCGGAGTGGGAGAGACCCAGTACTTC
D gene: -; V gene: TRBV30; J gene: TRBJ2-1; clone size: -; CDR3 protein: CAWSPLSRSYNEQFF; CDR3 DNA: TGTGCCTGGAGTCCTCTTAGCCGGTCCTACAATGAGCAGTTCTTC
D gene: -; V gene: TRBV4-1; J gene: TRBJ2-1; clone size: many; CDR3 protein: CASSQGSVGINEQFF; CDR3 DNA: TGCGCCAGCAGCCAAGGCAGCGTCGGAATTAATGAGCAGTTCTTC